This entry features one TCR beta chain sequence. This record belongs to a study of blood T cell repertoires in COVID-19. About the research overall: Specimens from acute and convalescent COVID-19 originated in the United States, Italy and Spain. From T cells, B-cell-depleted T cells, or PBMCs came the material, which was cDNA or gDNA.

Per the authors' pipeline: Amplified reference gene primers provided the basis for estimating nucleated cell counts. The data were produced by immunoSEQ multiplex PCR, yet TCRdb's version contains in-frame clones alone and is incomplete. That table furnishes V, J and clone size, whereas the DNA furnished D and trimming. Here the sample spans some 230,000 clones, more than 65% being singletons. The V gene's germline CDR1 is MNHEY and CDR2 SVGAGI. J was trimmed by 7 bases and V by 8 bases; bases with no gene match: 9. This CDR3 has 14 amino acids. The sequence was collected from a woman in her sixties with acute or convalescent COVID-19. The source material was peripheral blood. The genes are TRBV6-5 and TRBJ2-1, with TRBD2 identical over 9 bases. CDR3: CASASGVPGNEQFF. For the CDR3, the DNA is TGTGCCAGCGCTAGCGGGGTTCCAGGGAATGAGCAGTTCTTC.